This TCR beta chain was observed in a study of blood T cell repertoires in COVID-19 (dated by TCRdb to about 2020). Notes on the research overall: Samples covering the acute and convalescent phases of COVID-19 were provided by collaborators in the United States, Italy and Spain. Deeply sampled blood TCRbeta repertoires from subjects exposed to, actively infected with, or recovered from COVID-19 were included in the dataset. Sample metadata almost always included a de-identified subject ID, COVID-19 status, age in years and sex. HLA class I and class II types, where available, came from metadata supplied by the sample provider rather than from assay-based typing. The samples were drawn from the first 160 participants of the ongoing ImmuneRACE study and from 1,254 subjects provided by 6 global collaborators. The prospective study material was composed of cDNA or gDNA derived from T cells, B-cell-depleted T cells, or PBMCs. A freely available public database, intended as a resource for researchers studying the immune response to SARS-CoV-2, is where the repertoires were released.

Each collaborating institution followed its own protocols to collect whole blood in K2EDTA tubes. Collaborator samples were shipped for TCRbeta analysis as frozen whole blood, isolated PBMCs, or DNA extracted from either sample type. TCRbeta CDR3 regions were amplified from genomic DNA using the immunoSEQ Assay, a bias-controlled multiplex PCR. The original methods were these. Within the assay, amplification of reference gene primers was used to estimate how many nucleated cells each sample contained. Sequence reads were collapsed and filtered to measure the absolute abundance of every unique TCRbeta CDR3 rearrangement. For each sample, productive Simpson clonality was calculated by taking the square root of Simpson's diversity index across productive rearrangements. Not all clones reach the TCRdb copy of this immuneACCESS table, which keeps in-frame sequences only. Checked studies attribute under half of the gap to unresolved V genes and leave the rest unexplained. The DNA gave D and trimming, while V, J and clone size come from that table. The sample table shows 130,000 to 150,000 clones, and more than 75% are seen once. The top ten hold around 15% of the sample.

Broad study findings and their caveats: Clinical and demographic metadata were provided uncurated, with the amount varying by source and participant.

Details on this clone: The target of this receptor is not known. No base-level quality is on record; no much larger clone is a single base apart.

The CDR3 goes from the cysteine to the phenylalanine over 16 residues. Here the CDR3 DNA is all that survives: 48 bases in frame from base 1. V is trimmed back by 5 bases and J by 6 bases, and the junction contains 14 bases that no gene match accounts for. CDR1 and CDR2 were assigned from the germline V gene as MNHEY and SVGEGT. The sequence links TRBV6-2 or TRBV6-3 to TRBJ2-7, and 9 junctional nucleotides match TRBD2. Sequencing used peripheral blood. The TCR comes from a human donor with acute or convalescent COVID-19. The donor label of this sample is uncertain. Read as DNA, the sequence is TGTGCCAGCAGTCCACCCCTAGCGGGGCCCGCCCGCGAGCAGTACTTC. Translation gives CASSPPLAGPAREQYF.